Listed below are T cell receptor beta chains from one sample, sequenced in a study of control samples from healthy donors and cancer patients. The protocol was immunoSEQ multiplex PCR, while the TCRdb copy is restricted to in-frame clones and leaves out a portion. This table has more than 85,000 clones, 75% to 90% appearing once. The sample comprised blood. Receptors were obtained from a woman in her fifties or sixties in good health. CDR3s include the opening cysteine and the closing phenylalanine or tryptophan. D genes are given only for firm matches. Size is omitted from some rows. Given values are once, few, many or a class for expanded clones.

TRBV6-5	TRBJ1-2	NA	once	CASSYGTGPYGYTF	TGTGCCAGCAGTTACGGCACAGGGCCCTATGGCTACACCTTC
TRBV24-1	TRBJ2-1	NA	NA	CATSDSTRVYNEQFF	TGTGCCACCAGTGATTCTACCAGGGTCTACAATGAGCAGTTCTTC
TRBV6-6	TRBJ2-7	TRBD2	NA	CASSYLGLPAYEQYF	TGTGCCAGCAGTTACTTGGGACTACCGGCCTACGAGCAGTACTTC
TRBV7-2	TRBJ2-5	NA	NA	CASSLAGGKETQYF	TGTGCCAGCAGCTTAGCAGGGGGGAAAGAGACCCAGTACTTC
TRBV6-6	TRBJ1-6	NA	once	CASTLRPGPYNSPLHF	TGTGCCAGCACCTTACGTCCGGGCCCCTATAATTCACCCCTCCACTTT
TRBV7-9	TRBJ1-1	NA	NA	CASSPPRALAGHGNTEAFF	TGTGCCAGCAGCCCCCCAAGGGCCCTGGCAGGGCATGGGAACACTGAAGCTTTCTTT
TRBV29-1	TRBJ2-3	NA	NA	CSVEEFHGADTQYF	TGCAGCGTTGAAGAATTCCACGGGGCAGATACGCAGTATTTT
TRBV5-1	TRBJ2-5	TRBD2	once	CASSFSGGQETQYF	TGCGCCAGCAGCTTTAGCGGGGGTCAAGAGACCCAGTACTTC
TRBV11-3	TRBJ2-1	TRBD2	NA	CASSLGSWRGDNEQFF	TGTGCCAGCAGCTTGGGATCTTGGCGGGGGGACAATGAGCAGTTCTTC
TRBV7-9	TRBJ1-4	NA	NA	CASSLGVGEKLFF	TGTGCCAGCAGCTTAGGAGTAGGAGAAAAACTGTTTTTT
TRBV7-9	TRBJ1-4	TRBD1	NA	CASSASGTGAEKLFF	TGTGCCAGCAGCGCTTCCGGGACAGGGGCGGAAAAACTGTTTTTT
TRBV2	TRBJ2-7	NA	NA	CASSEQATSYEQYF	TGTGCCAGCAGTGAACAGGCGACCTCCTACGAGCAGTACTTC
TRBV19	TRBJ2-7	NA	NA	CASRLTGLSSYEQYF	TGTGCCAGTAGACTTACAGGACTATCTTCCTACGAGCAGTACTTC
TRBV25-1	TRBJ2-1	TRBD1	NA	CASTTSRTWGTEIQFF	TGTGCCAGCACTACGAGTAGGACTTGGGGGACAGAAATACAGTTCTTC
TRBV9	TRBJ2-7	NA	NA	CASSEGYFSYEQYF	TGTGCCAGCAGCGAGGGTTACTTCTCCTACGAGCAGTACTTC
TRBV4-1	TRBJ2-5	NA	NA	CASSHLRDGLLETQYF	TGCGCCAGCAGCCACCTTAGGGACGGCCTATTAGAGACCCAGTACTTC
TRBV7-3	TRBJ1-2	NA	few	CASSFGPFQEGYTF	TGTGCCAGCAGCTTCGGACCTTTTCAAGAAGGCTACACCTTC
TRBV6-4	TRBJ1-5	NA	NA	CASSDGPGQPQHF	TGTGCCAGCAGTGACGGCCCAGGTCAGCCCCAGCATTTT
TRBV7-2	TRBJ1-1	NA	NA	CASSSSANTEAFF	TGTGCCAGCAGCTCTTCCGCGAACACTGAAGCTTTCTTT
TRBV24-1	TRBJ1-5	TRBD1	NA	CATSDSTRGNQPQHF	TGTGCCACCAGTGATTCCACCAGGGGGAATCAGCCCCAGCATTTT
TRBV2	TRBJ2-1	TRBD2	NA	CASSEARTSGHYNEQFF	TGTGCCAGCAGTGAAGCCCGGACTAGCGGCCACTACAATGAGCAGTTCTTC
TRBV24-1	TRBJ1-5	NA	NA	CASQGNNQPQHF	TGTGCCAGCCAGGGTAACAATCAGCCCCAGCATTTT
TRBV24-1	TRBJ2-3	TRBD2	NA	CATSEGGLAALISTDTQYF	TGTGCCACCAGTGAGGGCGGACTAGCGGCCCTTATTAGCACAGATACGCAGTATTTT
TRBV12-3/TRBV12-4	TRBJ2-3	TRBD2	NA	CASTVWEGDTQYF	TGTGCCAGCACCGTATGGGAGGGAGATACGCAGTATTTT
TRBV11-2	TRBJ2-7	NA	NA	CASSFKGSGPYEQYF	TGTGCCAGCAGCTTTAAAGGTAGCGGCCCCTACGAGCAGTACTTC
TRBV19	TRBJ2-2	TRBD1	NA	CASKRNVPGTGVTGELFF	TGTGCCAGTAAAAGAAACGTCCCCGGGACAGGGGTAACCGGGGAGCTGTTTTTT
TRBV12-3/TRBV12-4	TRBJ2-3	NA	NA	CASSLGVRDTQYF	TGTGCCAGCAGTTTAGGGGTCAGGGATACGCAGTATTTT
TRBV6-5	TRBJ1-6	NA	once	CASSHGPSPLHF	TGTGCCAGCAGTCATGGACCTTCACCCCTCCACTTT
TRBV19	TRBJ1-4	TRBD1	NA	CASTRQGVATNEKLFF	TGTGCCAGTACCCGACAGGGAGTTGCAACTAATGAAAAACTGTTTTTT
TRBV9	TRBJ1-6	NA	NA	CASSVSERNSPLHF	TGTGCCAGCAGCGTGAGCGAGAGAAATTCACCCCTCCACTTT
TRBV30	TRBJ1-1	TRBD1	NA	CAWSWDRDTEAFF	TGTGCCTGGAGTTGGGACAGGGACACTGAAGCTTTCTTT
TRBV19	TRBJ2-7	NA	NA	CASSAGILYEQYF	TGTGCCAGTAGTGCCGGGATTTTGTACGAGCAGTACTTC
TRBV7-6	TRBJ2-2	TRBD2	NA	CASAVPGVTSGRARTGELFF	TGTGCCAGCGCTGTCCCAGGTGTAACTAGCGGGAGGGCCAGGACCGGGGAGCTGTTTTTT
TRBV3-1/TRBV3-2	TRBJ2-6	NA	NA	CASSQVLRVRTFSGANVLTF	TGTGCCAGCAGCCAAGTCCTCAGGGTGCGAACCTTCTCTGGGGCCAACGTCCTGACTTTC
TRBV10-3	TRBJ2-2	TRBD2	NA	CAISRLAVNTGELFF	TGTGCCATCAGCCGACTAGCGGTAAACACCGGGGAGCTGTTTTTT
TRBV18	TRBJ1-1	TRBD1	NA	CASSPQGADTEAFF	TGTGCCAGCTCACCACAGGGGGCGGACACTGAAGCTTTCTTT
TRBV5-1	TRBJ1-1	NA	NA	CASSPDRPMNTEAFF	TGCGCCAGCAGCCCCGACAGGCCGATGAACACTGAAGCTTTCTTT
TRBV18	TRBJ2-1	NA	once	CASSPPRRGGNEQFF	TGTGCCAGCTCACCACCGAGAAGGGGGGGCAATGAGCAGTTCTTC
TRBV5-5	TRBJ2-5	NA	NA	CASSLVLAQETQYF	TGTGCCAGCAGCTTGGTCCTAGCGCAAGAGACCCAGTACTTC
TRBV6-4	TRBJ1-2	NA	NA	CASSDQQGGYTF	TGTGCCAGCAGTGATCAACAAGGCGGCTACACCTTC
TRBV7-8	TRBJ1-1	NA	NA	CASSHPLESGTEAFF	TGTGCCAGCAGCCACCCCCTTGAATCGGGCACTGAAGCTTTCTTT
TRBV5-4	TRBJ2-3	TRBD2	NA	CAAGEGNTDTQYF	TGTGCCGCTGGGGAGGGAAACACAGATACGCAGTATTTT
TRBV19	TRBJ1-1	NA	NA	CASSGQWGNPHSEAFF	TGTGCCAGTAGTGGTCAGTGGGGAAATCCCCACTCGGAAGCTTTCTTT
TRBV27	TRBJ2-1	NA	NA	CASSLSGIGYEQFF	TGTGCCAGCAGTTTATCGGGCATTGGGTATGAGCAGTTCTTC
TRBV18	TRBJ2-3	NA	NA	CASSLHLVRYTDTQYF	TGTGCCAGCTCACTCCACTTAGTTAGGTACACAGATACGCAGTATTTT
TRBV6-1	TRBJ2-1	NA	NA	CASSERSGEQFF	TGTGCCAGCAGTGAAAGGTCTGGTGAGCAGTTCTTC
TRBV5-6	TRBJ1-6	TRBD1	NA	CASSTGDYNSPLHF	TGTGCCAGCAGCACAGGGGACTATAATTCACCCCTCCACTTT
TRBV5-4	TRBJ2-1	TRBD1	NA	CASSGTGAAYNEQFF	TGTGCCAGCAGCGGAACAGGGGCGGCCTACAATGAGCAGTTCTTC
TRBV18	TRBJ2-5	NA	few	CASSTTGFQETQYF	TGTGCCAGCTCAACCACAGGGTTCCAAGAGACCCAGTACTTC
TRBV6-2/TRBV6-3	TRBJ1-2	TRBD1	NA	CASSAGQNYGYTF	TGTGCCAGCAGTGCGGGACAGAACTATGGCTACACCTTC
TRBV7-2	TRBJ2-1	NA	NA	CASSRVFEQFF	TGTGCCAGCAGCCGCGTCTTTGAGCAGTTCTTC
TRBV7-6	TRBJ2-7	NA	NA	CASSLAYGFSYEQYF	TGTGCCAGCAGCTTAGCTTACGGATTCTCCTACGAGCAGTACTTC
TRBV12-5	TRBJ1-6	NA	NA	CASSRGSSYNSPLHF	TGTGCTAGTAGCAGGGGTAGCTCCTATAATTCACCCCTCCACTTT
TRBV3-1/TRBV3-2	TRBJ2-1	NA	once	CASSPPTTRHNEQFF	TGTGCCAGCAGCCCCCCCACCACCCGACATAATGAGCAGTTCTTC
TRBV7-2	TRBJ2-5	NA	NA	CASSPHMTPSETQYF	TGTGCCAGCAGCCCTCATATGACCCCTTCGGAGACCCAGTACTTC
TRBV18	TRBJ2-7	TRBD2	NA	CASSARGGAYEQYF	TGTGCCAGCTCCGCGCGTGGGGGGGCCTACGAGCAGTACTTC
TRBV6-5	TRBJ1-2	NA	few	CASSRGANYGYTF	TGTGCCAGCAGTCGGGGCGCTAACTATGGCTACACCTTC
TRBV11-1	TRBJ1-1	NA	NA	CASSDLLNTEAFF	TGTGCCAGCAGCGATCTCCTGAACACTGAAGCTTTCTTT